This record looks at one T cell receptor (beta chain) sequence and its context. Its antigen is undetermined. J lost 5 bases, V lost 6 bases, and 12 bases had no gene match. The length of the CDR3 is 15 residues. Germline CDR1 reads MNHEY; CDR2 reads SVGAGI. Indicated time point: baseline, week 1 (first vaccination visit). Treatment noted: pre-vaccination baseline after standard-of-care therapy. Each astrocytoma in the donors was new, WHO grade 3 or 4, IDH1-mutant and ATRX-lost. These data come from a study of a mutant IDH1 vaccine in newly diagnosed glioma. Study conclusions and caveats: Detectable vaccine-induced immune responses arose in 93.3% of patients. Pseudoprogression appeared independent of alterations in top peripheral clonotypes.

Measured with immunoSEQ multiplex PCR; TCRdb has only the in-frame clones, and not every one. The sample consists of approximately 100,000 clones, approximately 90% of them appearing once. This receptor was identified in a woman aged 45-65 years with glioma. This sequence joins TRBV6-5 and TRBJ2-7; TRBD1 agrees at 8 bases. The sequencing here drew on PBMCs, taken from a glioma patient treated with radiotherapy, temozolomide or both. CDR3 protein: CASSSFDRGDNEQYF. In DNA form, the CDR3 reads TGTGCCAGCAGCTCATTCGACAGGGGAGATAACGAGCAGTACTTC.